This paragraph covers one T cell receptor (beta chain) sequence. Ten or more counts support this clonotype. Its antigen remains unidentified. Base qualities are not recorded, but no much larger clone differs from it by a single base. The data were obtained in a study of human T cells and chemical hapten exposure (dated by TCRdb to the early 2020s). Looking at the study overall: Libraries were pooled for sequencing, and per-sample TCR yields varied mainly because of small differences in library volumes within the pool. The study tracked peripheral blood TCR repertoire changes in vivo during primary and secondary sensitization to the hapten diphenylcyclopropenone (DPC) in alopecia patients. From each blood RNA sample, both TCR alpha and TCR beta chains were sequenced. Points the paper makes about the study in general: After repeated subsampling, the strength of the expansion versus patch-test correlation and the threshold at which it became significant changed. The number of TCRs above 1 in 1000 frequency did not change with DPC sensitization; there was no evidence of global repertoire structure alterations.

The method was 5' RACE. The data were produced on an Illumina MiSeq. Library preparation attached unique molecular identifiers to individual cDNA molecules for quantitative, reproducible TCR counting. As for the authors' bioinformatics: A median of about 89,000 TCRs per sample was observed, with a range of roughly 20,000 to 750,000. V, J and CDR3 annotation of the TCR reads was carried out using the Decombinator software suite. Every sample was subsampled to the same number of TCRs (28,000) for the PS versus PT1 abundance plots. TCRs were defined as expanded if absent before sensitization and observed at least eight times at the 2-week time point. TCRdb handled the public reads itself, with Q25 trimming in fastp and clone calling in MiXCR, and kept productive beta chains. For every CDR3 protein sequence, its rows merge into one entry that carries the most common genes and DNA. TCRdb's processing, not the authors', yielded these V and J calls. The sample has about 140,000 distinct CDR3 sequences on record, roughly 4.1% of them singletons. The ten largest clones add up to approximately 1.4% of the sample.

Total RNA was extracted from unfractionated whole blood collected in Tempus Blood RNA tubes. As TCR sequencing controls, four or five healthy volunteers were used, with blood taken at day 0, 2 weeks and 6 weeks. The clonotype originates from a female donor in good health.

This receptor carries the CDR3 CASTSPAGGESYEQYF. The DNA is as follows: TGTGCCAGCACCTCCCCGGCAGGGGGAGAATCCTACGAGCAGTACTTC. The chain links TRBV28 with TRBJ2-7; 7 nucleotides in the junction match TRBD1. Based on the germline V gene, the CDR1 and CDR2 sequences are MDHEN and SYDVKM. The CDR3 contains 16 residues, cysteine and phenylalanine counted. Just the 48-base CDR3 DNA is kept, in frame starting at base 1. At the junction V is shortened by 7 bases and J by 1 base; bases outside the gene matches: 13.